Listed below are T cell receptor beta chains from one sample, sequenced in a study of molecular identifiers for immune sequencing clone quantification. TCRdb re-called the PCR reads through MiXCR, storing one row per CDR3 protein. The sample yields around 460,000 distinct CDR3 sequences, 25% seen once. Sequencing used naive CD8+ T cells from blood, with Jurkat cell RNA spiked in. The receptors originated from a human donor in good health. Some libraries in this study had Jurkat cell RNA spiked in. CDR3s include the opening cysteine and the closing phenylalanine or tryptophan. The D gene is left open where the match is weak. Size is omitted from some rows. Given values are once, few, many or a class for expanded clones.

j_call clone_size v_call d_call cdr3_aa cdr3_nt
TRBJ2-7 NA TRBV20-1 NA CSARDSRDTYYEQYF TGCAGTGCTAGAGATAGCCGGGACACCTACTACGAGCAGTACTTC
TRBJ2-2 NA TRBV12-3/TRBV12-4 NA CASSQVAVNTGELFF TGTGCCAGCAGCCAGGTGGCCGTAAACACCGGGGAGCTGTTTTTT
TRBJ1-1 few TRBV9 TRBD1 CASSATGGKNTEAFF TGTGCCAGCAGCGCGACAGGGGGGAAGAACACTGAAGCTTTCTTT
TRBJ1-5 NA TRBV5-6 NA CASGVGGGSNQPQHF TGTGCCAGCGGAGTAGGGGGGGGAAGCAATCAGCCCCAGCATTTT
TRBJ2-5 NA TRBV12-3/TRBV12-4 TRBD1 CASSSTGGWDQETQYF TGTGCCAGCAGTTCCACAGGGGGATGGGACCAAGAGACCCAGTACTTC
TRBJ1-1 many TRBV5-1 NA CASSTDFGRSTEAFF TGCGCCAGCAGCACTGACTTTGGCCGGAGCACTGAAGCTTTCTTT
TRBJ2-7 many TRBV30 NA CAWSAGGSYEQYF TGTGCCTGGAGCGCCGGTGGCTCCTACGAGCAGTACTTC
TRBJ2-2 NA TRBV29-1 TRBD2 CSVVFSGSITGELFF TGCAGCGTTGTTTTTAGCGGGAGTATCACCGGGGAGCTGTTTTTT
TRBJ1-2 few TRBV10-3 NA CAISESLNFNYGYTF TGTGCCATCAGTGAGTCTTTGAACTTTAACTATGGCTACACCTTC
TRBJ1-5 few TRBV30 TRBD1 CAWSVFQGANQPRHF TGTGCCTGGAGTGTGTTCCAGGGGGCTAATCAGCCCCGGCATTTT
TRBJ2-3 few TRBV10-2 NA CASKASTDTQYF TGCGCCAGCAAAGCTAGCACAGATACGCAGTATTTT
TRBJ2-7 NA TRBV7-9 TRBD2 CASSAGLAREQYF TGTGCCAGCAGCGCAGGACTAGCACGCGAGCAGTACTTC
TRBJ2-5 many TRBV25-1 NA CASSDRVQETQYF TGTGCCAGCAGCGACCGCGTTCAAGAGACCCAGTACTTC
TRBJ2-7 many TRBV7-9 TRBD1 CASSWGQSSYEQYF TGTGCCAGCAGCTGGGGACAGTCCTCCTACGAGCAGTACTTC
TRBJ1-1 many TRBV7-9 TRBD1 CASSLERQGNTEAFF TGTGCCAGCAGCTTAGAGAGACAGGGGAACACTGAAGCTTTCTTT
TRBJ2-3 few TRBV7-2 TRBD2 CASSFYPAGSTDTQYF TGTGCCAGCAGCTTTTACCCAGCGGGGAGCACAGATACGCAGTATTTT
TRBJ1-2 many TRBV12-3/TRBV12-4 NA CASSLPAPANYGYTF TGTGCCAGCAGTTTACCCGCCCCCGCTAACTATGGCTACACCTTC